These 22 T cell receptor beta chains originate from one sample sequenced in a study of monozygotic twins with cystic fibrosis (dated by TCRdb to about 2021). Library generation was performed with the immunoSEQ multiplex PCR assay. In TCRdb, the immuneACCESS table is reduced to in-frame sequences with V and J assigned. These tables do not hold every clone; where another copy was compared, an unresolved V gene accounts for under half, and the others remain unexplained. The sample table contains 25,000 to 30,000 clones; only one count was recorded for 75% to 95% of them. Around 0.56% of the sample rests with the top ten. The specimen sequenced was blood. The receptors stem from a girl aged 2-9 years with cystic fibrosis.

The rearrangement uses TRBV11-3 and TRBJ2-3; D unclear. CDR3 length: 12 residues. V was clipped by 3 bases and J by 1 base, with 2 bases between them. The germline V gene encodes CDR1 SGHNT and CDR2 YENEEA. The CDR3 here is CASSLGTDTQYF. The CDR3 coding sequence is TGTGCCAGCAGCTTGGGCACAGATACGCAGTATTTT.

The chain employs TRBV7-9 and TRBJ1-1, with 10 nucleotides matching TRBD1. The V gene's germline CDR1 is SEHNR and CDR2 FQNEAQ (reference sequence). This CDR3 spans 15 amino acids. With V trimmed by 5 bases and J by 2 bases, 5 bases remained unmatched. The CDR3 protein is CASSGRTGGNTEAFF. The DNA of the CDR3 is TGTGCCAGCAGCGGACGGACAGGGGGAAACACTGAAGCTTTCTTT.

This chain joins TRBV30 and TRBJ1-3, with 8 positions matching TRBD1. The CDR3 is 17 amino acids. The J segment lost 5 bases and the V segment lost 2 bases, leaving 14 bases of the junction unmatched. Germline CDR1 is GTSNPN and CDR2 is SVGIG (reference sequence). DNA of the CDR3: TGTGCCTGGAGTCGCATTGGGTCGGGACAGGAGAGAAACACCATATATTTT. It codes for CAWSRIGSGQERNTIYF.

The chain couples TRBV6-5 to TRBJ1-6, with D uncertain. The CDR3 spans 13 residues. V lost 7 bases and J lost 7, with 11 bases in between. Per germline, CDR1 MNHEY and CDR2 SVGAGI. CDR3 DNA sequence: TGTGCCAGCAAGACTCATCAAAATTCACCCCTCCACTTT. It specifies CASKTHQNSPLHF.

The genes are TRBV9 and TRBJ1-2; a possible D gene is TRBD1 (5 bases). Trimming shortened V by 4 bases and J by 4 bases, and 8 bases separated the two germline ends. This CDR3 has 12 amino acids. Per the germline V gene, CDR1 is SGDLS and CDR2 is YYNGEE. CDR3 in amino acids: CASSPDTYGYTF. As DNA, the CDR3 is TGTGCCAGCAGCCCGGACACCTATGGCTACACCTTC.

The chain carries TRBV4-1 and TRBJ1-5; D is ambiguous. This CDR3 is 15 amino acids long. The ends were cut back, 5 bases at V and 1 base at J, with 12 bases in the middle. Germline V CDR1 and CDR2: MGHRA, YSYEKL. CDR3 protein: CASSFRGQSNQPQHF. CDR3 DNA: TGCGCCAGCAGCTTCCGAGGGCAGAGCAATCAGCCCCAGCATTTT.

The chain carries TRBV5-4 and TRBJ2-7; TRBD1 might be the D (6 bases). The V gene lost 2 bases and the J gene lost 5 bases, with 11 bases spanning the gap. CDR3 length: 13 residues. CDR1 SGHNT and CDR2 YYREEE come from the germline V gene (reference sequence). The CDR3 DNA reads as TGTGCCAGCAGCTTTGACCCAGGGGACGAGCAGTACTTC. This codes for CASSFDPGDEQYF.

This clone was recorded only once. This chain joins TRBV10-3 and TRBJ2-5; D unclear. Trimming shortened V by 3 bases and J by 4 bases, and 18 bases separated the two germline ends. This CDR3 has 16 amino acids. CDR1 and CDR2 (germline): ENHRY, SYGVKD. The CDR3 region is CAISDPSLAPRETQYF. The CDR3 DNA follows: TGTGCCATCAGTGATCCCTCGTTGGCCCCACGAGAGACCCAGTACTTC.

The chain carries TRBV5-1 and TRBJ2-7; D is unclear. Deletions cut 4 bases from V and 5 bases from J, with 10 bases between. CDR1 SGHRS and CDR2 YFSETQ come from the germline V gene. This CDR3 contains 12 residues. The CDR3 bases are TGCGCCAGCAGCAGCTCCTTCGACGAGCAGTACTTC. Its protein is CASSSSFDEQYF.

CDR3 coding DNA: TGTGCCAGCAGTTTAACAGGGGTTCAGCCCCAGCATTTT. It specifies CASSLTGVQPQHF. This rearrangement joins TRBV5-6 to TRBJ1-5; 7 bases align to TRBD1. Germline lookup yields CDR1 SGHDT and CDR2 YYEEEE. V gave up 5 bases and J gave up 6 bases; unmatched junction bases: 5. The CDR3 length is 13 residues.

This clone was seen once. The chain employs TRBV4-1 and TRBJ2-7; D not resolved. Looked up from germline, CDR1 is MGHRA and CDR2 is YSYEKL. Trimming pared 0 bases from V and 4 bases from J, leaving 10 bases between. This CDR3 region has 14 residues. The CDR3 region has the DNA TGCGCCAGCAGCCAAGAGACACAGCAGTACGAGCAGTACTTC. Protein sequence: CASSQETQQYEQYF.

The V gene is TRBV12-1, the J gene TRBJ2-3; TRBD2, as called in the table, went unchecked against the DNA. TRBV12-1 has pseudogene status. The CDR3 length is 13 residues. In DNA, the CDR3 is TGTGCCAGCAGCTCCCTTAGCACAGATACGCAGTATTTT. Translated: CASSSLSTDTQYF.

The V and J genes are TRBV4-3 and TRBJ1-1; D ambiguous. This CDR3 is 15 amino acids long. Germline V CDR1 and CDR2: LGHNA, YSLEER. V gave up 0 bases and J gave up 3 bases, with 11 bases separating them. The CDR3 is CASSQDWGGYTEAFF. The CDR3 DNA follows: TGCGCCAGCAGCCAAGATTGGGGAGGATACACTGAAGCTTTCTTT.

The J gene is TRBJ2-2, the V gene TRBV9; TRBD1 matches 7 bases. The CDR3 totals 15 residues. CDR1 is SGDLS, CDR2 YYNGEE, per germline. V lost 5 bases to trimming and J lost 1 base; unmatched junction nucleotides: 5. This CDR3 reads CASSAQGMNTGELFF. DNA of the CDR3: TGTGCCAGCAGTGCACAGGGGATGAACACCGGGGAGCTGTTTTTT.

The chain has TRBV29-1 and TRBJ1-1, with D tentatively TRBD1 (6 bases). CDR3 size: 13 residues. Germline V gene data show CDR1 as SQVTM and CDR2 as ANQGSEA. Trimming removed 7 bases from V and 4 bases from J, with 16 bases in between. DNA for the CDR3: TGCAGCGCCAACCGGGGGGCAGGCACTGAAGCTTTCTTT. Translated: CSANRGAGTEAFF.

In its sample, this clone was seen once. At one of its ends the junction is not consistent with the germline gene, which may arise from a read error. The chain couples TRBV29-1 to TRBJ1-4; TRBD1 aligns across 7 bases. The CDR3 runs to 12 residues. Germline V gene lookup returns CDR1 SQVTM and CDR2 ANQGSEA. The CDR3 nucleotides read TGCAGCGTTGACAGGGGGAATGGAAAACTGTTTTTT. It codes for CSVDRGNGKLFF. Based on the CDR3 plus reference TRBV29-1 and TRBJ1-4, the full variable domain is SAVISQKPSRDICQRGTSLTIQCQVDSQVTMMFWYRQQPGQSLTLIATANQGSEATYESGFVIDKFPISRPNLTFSTLTVSNMSPEDSSIYLCSVDRGNGKLFFGSGTQLSVL.

V and J are TRBV6-1 and TRBJ1-2, with unresolved D. The CDR3 has 13 amino acids. Germline V gene sequence: CDR1 MNHNS, CDR2 SASEGT. Trimming left V 1 base short and J 3 bases short, with 6 bases between. For the CDR3, the DNA is TGTGCCAGCAGTGAAGGGCAGTACTATGGCTACACCTTC. Translated: CASSEGQYYGYTF.

The rearrangement links TRBV30 to TRBJ2-5, with 8 bases that match TRBD2. The CDR3 covers 13 residues. Per germline, CDR1 GTSNPN and CDR2 SVGIG (reference sequence). With V trimmed by 7 bases and J by 3 bases, 7 bases remained unmatched. The CDR3 DNA sequence: TGTGCCTCAGACGGGGGGGCGGAAGAGACCCAGTACTTC. Residues: CASDGGAEETQYF.

V gene TRBV4-1 combines with J gene TRBJ2-7, with 9 positions matching TRBD2. Germline V gene sequence: CDR1 MGHRA, CDR2 YSYEKL. V lost 5 bases, J lost 6 bases, and 8 bases stayed unmatched. The CDR3 length is 14 residues. CDR3 residues: CASSVSASGAEQYF. As DNA, the CDR3 is TGCGCCAGCAGCGTGTCGGCTAGCGGGGCCGAGCAGTACTTC.

This clone was detected once. The chain carries TRBV9 and TRBJ2-7, with D possibly being TRBD1 (6 bases). The germline V and J ends were trimmed by 4 bases and 0 bases, with 14 bases remaining between them. The germline gives CDR1 SGDLS, CDR2 YYNGEE. The CDR3 has 15 amino acids. CDR3 sequence reads: CASSPGPDSSYEQYF. The CDR3, as DNA: TGTGCCAGCAGCCCGGGCCCGGACAGCTCCTACGAGCAGTACTTC.

The chain combines TRBV19 with TRBJ1-1; D may be TRBD1 (6 bases). The CDR3 spans 13 residues. Germline CDR1 LNHDA, CDR2 SQIVND (reference sequence). The V and J ends lost 4 bases and 5 bases respectively, with 11 bases between them. The chain's CDR3 is CASSTTQGTEAFF. The CDR3 coding sequence is TGTGCCAGTAGTACAACACAGGGTACTGAAGCTTTCTTT. Filled out from reference TRBV19 and TRBJ1-1, the complete variable domain reads DGGITQSPKYLFRKEGQNVTLSCEQNLNHDAMYWYRQDPGQGLRLIYYSQIVNDFQKGDIAEGYSVSREKKESFPLTVTSAQKNPTAFYLCASSTTQGTEAFFGQGTRLTVV.

This chain uses TRBV6-1 with TRBJ2-5; weak D call: TRBD1 (6 bases). The V and J ends lost 6 bases and 5 bases respectively, with 13 bases between them. This CDR3 region has 13 residues. CDR1 is MNHNS, CDR2 SASEGT, per germline. The CDR3 nucleotides are TGTGCCAGCAGACACAGGGTTGGCGAGACCCAGTACTTC. The encoded protein is CASRHRVGETQYF.